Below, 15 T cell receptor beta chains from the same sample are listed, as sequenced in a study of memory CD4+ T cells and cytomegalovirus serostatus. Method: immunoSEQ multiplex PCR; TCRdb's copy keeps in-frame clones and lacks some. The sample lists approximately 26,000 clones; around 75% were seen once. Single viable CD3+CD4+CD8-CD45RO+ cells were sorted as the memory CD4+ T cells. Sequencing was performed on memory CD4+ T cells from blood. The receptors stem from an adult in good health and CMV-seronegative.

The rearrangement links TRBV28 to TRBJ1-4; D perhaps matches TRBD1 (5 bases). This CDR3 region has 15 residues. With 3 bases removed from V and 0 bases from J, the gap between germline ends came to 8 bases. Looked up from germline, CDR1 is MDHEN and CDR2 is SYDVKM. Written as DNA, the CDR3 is TGTGCCAGCAGTTTCCTGGGGGCAACTAATGAAAAACTGTTTTTT. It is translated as CASSFLGATNEKLFF.

CDR3: CASVRDRSFTDTQYF. The DNA for the CDR3 is TGTGCCAGCGTACGGGACAGGTCCTTCACAGATACGCAGTATTTT. The chain employs TRBV11-2 and TRBJ2-3, with 8 bases identical to TRBD1. The germline V gene encodes CDR1 SGHAT and CDR2 FQNNGV. The V gene end was trimmed by 8 bases and the J gene end by 2 bases; junction bases not matched to a gene: 9. This CDR3 is built from 15 residues.

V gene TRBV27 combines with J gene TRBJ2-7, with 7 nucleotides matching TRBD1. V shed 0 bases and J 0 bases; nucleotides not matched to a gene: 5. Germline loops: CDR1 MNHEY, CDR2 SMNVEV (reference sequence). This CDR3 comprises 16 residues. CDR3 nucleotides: TGTGCCAGCAGTTTATCGGGGACAGCGAGCTCCTACGAGCAGTACTTC. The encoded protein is CASSLSGTASSYEQYF.

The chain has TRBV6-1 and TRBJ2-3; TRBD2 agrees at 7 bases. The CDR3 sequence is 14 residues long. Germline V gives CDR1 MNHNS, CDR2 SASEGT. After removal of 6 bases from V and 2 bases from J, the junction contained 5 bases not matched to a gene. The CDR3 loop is CASRAGTITDTQYF. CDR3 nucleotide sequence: TGTGCCAGCAGGGCCGGGACTATCACAGATACGCAGTATTTT.

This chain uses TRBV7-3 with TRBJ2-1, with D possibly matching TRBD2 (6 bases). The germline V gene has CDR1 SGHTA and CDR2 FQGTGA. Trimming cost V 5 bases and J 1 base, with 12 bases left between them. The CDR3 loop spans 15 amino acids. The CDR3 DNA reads TGTGCCAGCAGCGGGATAGCGGCTTCCTACAATGAGCAGTTCTTC. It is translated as CASSGIAASYNEQFF.

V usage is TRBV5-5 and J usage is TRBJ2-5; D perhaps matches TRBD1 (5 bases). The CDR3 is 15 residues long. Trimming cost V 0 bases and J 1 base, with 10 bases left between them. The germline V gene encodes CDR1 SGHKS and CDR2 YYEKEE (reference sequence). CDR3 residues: CASSLGPTAQETQYF. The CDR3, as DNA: TGTGCCAGCAGCTTGGGGCCGACAGCCCAAGAGACCCAGTACTTC.

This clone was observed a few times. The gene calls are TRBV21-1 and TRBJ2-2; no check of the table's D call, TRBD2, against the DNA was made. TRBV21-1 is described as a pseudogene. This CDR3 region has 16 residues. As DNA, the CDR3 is TGTGCCAGCATGTCGACTAGCGGGGCGAACACCGGGGAGCTGTTTTTT. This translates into CASMSTSGANTGELFF.

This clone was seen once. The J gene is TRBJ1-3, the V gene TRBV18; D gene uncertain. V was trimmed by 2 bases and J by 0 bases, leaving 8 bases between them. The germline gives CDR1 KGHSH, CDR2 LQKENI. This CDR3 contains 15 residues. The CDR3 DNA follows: TGTGCCAGCTCACCAGGCTCGGTCTCTGGAAACACCATATATTTT. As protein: CASSPGSVSGNTIYF.

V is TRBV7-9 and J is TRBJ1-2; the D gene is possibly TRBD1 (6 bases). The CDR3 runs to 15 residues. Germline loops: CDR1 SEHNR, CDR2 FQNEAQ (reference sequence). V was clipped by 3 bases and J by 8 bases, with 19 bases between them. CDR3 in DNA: TGTGCCAGCAGCTTCAGGTCCAGGGGCGAGGAGGGCTACACCTTC. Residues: CASSFRSRGEEGYTF.

The CDR3 nucleotides read TGTGCCAGCAGCGTAACAGGGGGCTACACTGAAGCTTTCTTT. Translation: CASSVTGGYTEAFF. The chain links TRBV7-2 to TRBJ1-1, with 9 bases identical to TRBD1. This CDR3 has 14 amino acids. Germline lookup yields CDR1 SGHTA and CDR2 FQGNSA. With V trimmed by 5 bases and J by 3 bases, 4 bases remained unmatched.

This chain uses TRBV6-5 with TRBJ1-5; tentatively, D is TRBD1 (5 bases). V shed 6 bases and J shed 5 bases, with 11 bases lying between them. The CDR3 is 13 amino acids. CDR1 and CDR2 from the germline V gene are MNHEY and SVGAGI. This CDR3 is CASSGGEDQPQHF. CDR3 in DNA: TGTGCCAGCAGCGGGGGTGAGGATCAGCCCCAGCATTTT.

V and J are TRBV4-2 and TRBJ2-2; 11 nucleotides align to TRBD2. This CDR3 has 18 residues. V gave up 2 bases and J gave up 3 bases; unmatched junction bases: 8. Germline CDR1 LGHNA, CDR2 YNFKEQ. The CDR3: CASSQFPLAGVDTGELFF. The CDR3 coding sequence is TGTGCCAGCAGCCAATTTCCACTAGCGGGGGTGGACACCGGGGAGCTGTTTTTT.

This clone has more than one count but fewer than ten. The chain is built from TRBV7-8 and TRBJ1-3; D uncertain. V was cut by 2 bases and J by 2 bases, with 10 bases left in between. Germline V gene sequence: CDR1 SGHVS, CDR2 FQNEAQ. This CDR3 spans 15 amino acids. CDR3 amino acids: CASSLQPRTGNTIYF. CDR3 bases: TGTGCCAGCAGCTTACAGCCGAGAACTGGAAACACCATATATTTT.

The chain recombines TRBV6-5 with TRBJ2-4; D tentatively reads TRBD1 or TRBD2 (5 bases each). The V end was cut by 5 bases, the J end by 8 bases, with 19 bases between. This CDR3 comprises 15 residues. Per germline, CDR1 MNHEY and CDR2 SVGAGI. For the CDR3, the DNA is TGTGCCAGCAGTACAAGCATCTGGGGGAAGGACATTCAGTACTTC. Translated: CASSTSIWGKDIQYF.

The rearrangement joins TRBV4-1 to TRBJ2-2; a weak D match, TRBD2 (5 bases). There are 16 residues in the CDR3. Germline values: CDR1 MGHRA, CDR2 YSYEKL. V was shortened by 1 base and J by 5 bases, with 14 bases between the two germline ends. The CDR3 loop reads CASSQAFLGVTGELFF. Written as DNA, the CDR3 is TGCGCCAGCAGCCAAGCCTTCCTCGGGGTGACCGGGGAGCTGTTTTTT.